A single sample gave rise to the 8 T cell receptor beta chains below, sequenced in a study of cytotoxic CD8 clonotypes in ibrutinib-treated CLL. Sequenced by immunoSEQ multiplex PCR; TCRdb stores in-frame clones only, minus some. The table has around 53,000 clones, roughly 50% seen once; the top ten hold more than 20%. The material sequenced was PBMCs, taken at disease progression, from a patient treated with ibrutinib. The receptor source for this set is a human donor with chronic lymphocytic leukemia.

This clone was found a few times. Other nucleotide sequences in the sample specify the same CDR3. V gene TRBV14 combines with J gene TRBJ2-3; the D is unclear. The V end was cut by 1 base, the J end by 2 bases, with 7 bases between. Germline lookup yields CDR1 SGHDN and CDR2 FVKESK. This CDR3 is built from 14 residues. CDR3 residues: CASSQGRHTDTQYF. In DNA form, the CDR3 reads TGTGCCAGCAGCCAAGGCCGACACACAGATACGCAGTATTTT. Drawing the rest from reference TRBV14 and TRBJ2-3, the complete variable domain is EAGVTQFPSHSVIEKGQTVTLRCDPISGHDNLYWYRRVMGKEIKFLLHFVKESKQDESGMPNNRFLAERTGGTYSTLKVQPAELEDSGVYFCASSQGRHTDTQYFGPGTRLTVL.

The V gene is TRBV11-3, the J gene TRBJ2-5; 7 bases map to TRBD2. This CDR3 has 14 amino acids. CDR1 is SGHNT, CDR2 YENEEA, per germline. Unmatched junction bases numbered 7, after V lost 4 bases and J lost 5 bases. This CDR3 is CASSSRGGIETQYF. As DNA, the CDR3 is TGTGCCAGCAGCTCCCGCGGGGGTATTGAGACCCAGTACTTC.

This clone showed up just a few times. The chain couples TRBV7-8 to TRBJ2-2, with 10 bases matching TRBD1. J was trimmed by 1 base and V by 5 bases; bases with no gene match: 4. This CDR3 contains 16 residues. CDR1 and CDR2 (germline): SGHVS, FQNEAQ. CDR3 nucleotides: TGTGCCAGCAGCCCGCGGGACAGGGGGAACACCGGGGAGCTGTTTTTT. Translation: CASSPRDRGNTGELFF. The full variable domain, in which reference TRBV7-8 and TRBJ2-2 provide the parts outside the CDR3, is GAGVSQSPRYKVAKRGQDVALRCDPISGHVSLFWYQQALGQGPEFLTYFQNEAQLDKSGLPSDRFFAERPEGSVSTLKIQRTQQEDSAVYLCASSPRDRGNTGELFFGEGSRLTVL.

This clone was observed a few times. The chain carries TRBV11-2 and TRBJ2-7; no clear D gene. The CDR3 loop spans 12 amino acids. Germline CDR1 is SGHAT and CDR2 is FQNNGV. Between the trimmed V and J ends, which lost 0 bases and 4 bases, there was a span of 4 bases. The CDR3 DNA follows: TGTGCCAGCAGCTTAGATTTTTACGAGCAGTACTTC. Its translation is CASSLDFYEQYF.

This chain connects TRBV4-1 to TRBJ2-2, with D possibly being TRBD1 or TRBD2 (5 bases each). This CDR3 region has 12 residues. In germline, CDR1 is MGHRA, CDR2 YSYEKL. Trimming shortened V by 4 bases and J by 7 bases, and 7 bases separated the two germline ends. The DNA for the CDR3 is TGCGCCAGCAGCCTTGGGGGCGGGGAGCTGTTTTTT. Translation gives CASSLGGGELFF.

The chain recombines TRBV29-1 with TRBJ2-3, with 14 bases aligning to TRBD2. Trimming at V came to 7 bases and at J to 8 bases, leaving 8 bases not matched to a gene. Germline CDR1 and CDR2: SQVTM and ANQGSEA. There are 14 residues in the CDR3. CDR3 nucleotides: TGCAGCGCGAGACTAGCGGGAGGGCCGGGTACGCAGTATTTT. Protein: CSARLAGGPGTQYF.

This chain uses TRBV27 with TRBJ2-2, with D possibly being TRBD1 (5 bases). Trimming pared 0 bases from V and 7 bases from J, leaving 9 bases between. Germline CDR1 is MNHEY and CDR2 is SMNVEV (reference sequence). The CDR3 has 14 amino acids. CDR3 coding DNA: TGTGCCAGCAGTTTATCACAGGTTGGCGGGGAGCTGTTTTTT. As protein: CASSLSQVGGELFF.

This clone was counted between two and nine times. The gene calls are TRBV30 and TRBJ2-2; no clear D gene. Looked up from germline, CDR1 is GTSNPN and CDR2 is SVGIG (reference sequence). The CDR3 totals 14 residues. Trimming stripped 2 bases from V and 10 bases from J, with 17 bases between. The CDR3, as DNA: TGTGCCTGGAGTCCGACTTTCTGGTCCAAGGAGCTGTTTTTT. Its translation is CAWSPTFWSKELFF.